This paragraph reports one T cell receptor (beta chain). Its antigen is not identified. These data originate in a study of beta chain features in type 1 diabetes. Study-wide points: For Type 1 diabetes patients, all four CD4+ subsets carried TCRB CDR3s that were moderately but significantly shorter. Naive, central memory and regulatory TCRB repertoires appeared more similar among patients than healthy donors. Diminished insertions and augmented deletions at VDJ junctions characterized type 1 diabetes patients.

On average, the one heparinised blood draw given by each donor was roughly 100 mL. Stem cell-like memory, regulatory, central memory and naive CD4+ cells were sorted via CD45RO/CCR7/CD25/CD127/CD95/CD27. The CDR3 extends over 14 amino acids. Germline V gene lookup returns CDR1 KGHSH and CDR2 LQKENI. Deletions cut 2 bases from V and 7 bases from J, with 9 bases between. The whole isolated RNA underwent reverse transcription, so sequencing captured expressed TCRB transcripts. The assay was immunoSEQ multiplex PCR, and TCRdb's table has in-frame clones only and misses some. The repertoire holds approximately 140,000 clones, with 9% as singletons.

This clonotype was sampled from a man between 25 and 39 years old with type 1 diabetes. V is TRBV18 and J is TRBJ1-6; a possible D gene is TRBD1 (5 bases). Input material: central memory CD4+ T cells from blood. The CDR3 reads CASSPDQGNSPLHF. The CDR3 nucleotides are TGTGCCAGCTCACCAGACCAGGGAAATTCACCCCTCCACTTT.